This T cell receptor (beta chain) was recorded in a study of blood T cell repertoires in COVID-19. In the study overall: The cDNA or gDNA used as material had been derived from T cells, B-cell-depleted T cells, or PBMCs.

In terms of age and location, participants ranged from roughly 18 to 90 years and lived in roughly 22 US areas. Profiling relied on immunoSEQ multiplex PCR, and the TCRdb table lists in-frame clones only, not all of them. The data contain some 270,000 clones, 80% to 90% of them singletons. V shed 4 bases, J shed 4 bases, and the junction held 6 bases outside the gene matches. CDR1 and CDR2 from the germline V gene are SGHRS and YFSETQ. CDR3 length: 15 residues. The gene calls are TRBV5-1 and TRBJ2-3, with 10 bases fitting TRBD1. Sequenced material: PBMCs or T cells enriched from blood (not recorded which). This clonotype was obtained from a woman aged 25-40 years who had recovered from COVID-19. The CDR3 nucleotides are TGCGCCAGCAGCCGATGGACAGGGGGGGCAGATACGCAGTATTTT. This translates into CASSRWTGGADTQYF. Combining the CDR3 with reference TRBV5-1 and TRBJ2-3 gives the whole variable domain KAGVTQTPRYLIKTRGQQVTLSCSPISGHRSVSWYQQTPGQGLQFLFEYFSETQRNKGNFPGRFSGRQFSNSRSEMNVSTLELGDSALYLCASSRWTGGADTQYFGPGTRLTVL.